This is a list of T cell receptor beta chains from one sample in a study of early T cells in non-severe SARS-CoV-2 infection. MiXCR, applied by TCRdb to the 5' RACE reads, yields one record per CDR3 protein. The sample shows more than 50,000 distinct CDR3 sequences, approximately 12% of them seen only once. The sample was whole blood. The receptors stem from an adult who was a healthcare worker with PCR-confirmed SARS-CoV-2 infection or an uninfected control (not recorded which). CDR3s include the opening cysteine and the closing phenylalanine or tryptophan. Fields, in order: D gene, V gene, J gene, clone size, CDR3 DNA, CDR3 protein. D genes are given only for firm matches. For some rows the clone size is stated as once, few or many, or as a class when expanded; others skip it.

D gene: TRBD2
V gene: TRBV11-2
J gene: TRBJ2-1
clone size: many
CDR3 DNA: TGTGCCAGCAGCCCTAGCGGGGGCCTCTACAATGAGCAGTTCTTC
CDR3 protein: CASSPSGGLYNEQFF

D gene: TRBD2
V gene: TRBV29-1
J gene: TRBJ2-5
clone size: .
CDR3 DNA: TGCAGCGGTAGCAGCGGGAGGGAGACCCAGTACTTC
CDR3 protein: CSGSSGRETQYF

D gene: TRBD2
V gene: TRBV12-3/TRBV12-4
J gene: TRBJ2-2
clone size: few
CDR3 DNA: TGTGCCAGCAGCCTAATAGCGGGAGGTACCGGGGAGCTGTTTTTT
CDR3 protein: CASSLIAGGTGELFF

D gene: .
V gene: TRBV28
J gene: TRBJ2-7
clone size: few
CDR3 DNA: TGTGCCAGCAGTTTGGTGGGGTCCTACGAGCAGTACTTC
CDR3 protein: CASSLVGSYEQYF

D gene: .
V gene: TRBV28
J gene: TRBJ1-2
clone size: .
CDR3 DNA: TGTGCCAGCAGCAAGCAGCGCTATGGCTACACCTTC
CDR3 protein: CASSKQRYGYTF

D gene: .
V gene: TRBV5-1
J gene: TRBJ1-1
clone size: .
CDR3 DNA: TGCGCCAGCAGGCCTACTCCAGGGTTGACTGAAGCTTTCTTT
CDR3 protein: CASRPTPGLTEAFF

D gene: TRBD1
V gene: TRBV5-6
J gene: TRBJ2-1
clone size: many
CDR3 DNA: TGTGCCAGCAGCTTGGGCTGGGGCAGGGGGCGGAATGAGCAGTTCTTC
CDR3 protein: CASSLGWGRGRNEQFF

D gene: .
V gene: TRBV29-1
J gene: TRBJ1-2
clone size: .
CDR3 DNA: TGCAGCGTAGGACAAGACTCGAGCTACACCTTC
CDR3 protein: CSVGQDSSYTF

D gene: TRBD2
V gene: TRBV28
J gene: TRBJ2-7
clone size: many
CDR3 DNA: TGTGCCAGCGCTACTAGCGGGGGTACGAGGCAGTACTTC
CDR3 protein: CASATSGGTRQYF

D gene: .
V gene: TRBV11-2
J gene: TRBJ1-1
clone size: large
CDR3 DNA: TGTGCCAGCAGCTTAGTTTCCAGTGAAGCTTTCTTT
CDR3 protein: CASSLVSSEAFF

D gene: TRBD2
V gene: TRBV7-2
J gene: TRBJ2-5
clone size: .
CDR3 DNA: TGTGCCAGCAGCTTAGCCCCCAGCGGGGCTGTGCCCCAGTACTTC
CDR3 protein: CASSLAPSGAVPQYF

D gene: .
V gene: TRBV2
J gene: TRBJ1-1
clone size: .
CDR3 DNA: TGTGCCAGCAGTGAGGGGCCGAAAGCTTTCTTT
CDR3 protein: CASSEGPKAFF

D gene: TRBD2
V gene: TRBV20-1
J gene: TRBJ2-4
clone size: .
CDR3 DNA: TGCAGTGCTGGGACTAGCGGCTCCTTTTATGCCAAAAACATTCAGTACTTC
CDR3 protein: CSAGTSGSFYAKNIQYF

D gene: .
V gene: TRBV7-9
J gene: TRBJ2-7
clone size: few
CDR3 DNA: TGTGCCAGCAGCTTAAGCGGAGACCCTCGGGAGCAGTACTTC
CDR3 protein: CASSLSGDPREQYF

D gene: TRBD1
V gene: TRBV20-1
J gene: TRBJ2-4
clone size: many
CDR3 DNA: TGCAGTGCTCCTTCTCCGACAGGGAGAAACATTCAGTACTTC
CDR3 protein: CSAPSPTGRNIQYF

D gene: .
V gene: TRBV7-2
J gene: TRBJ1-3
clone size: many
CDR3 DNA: TGTGCCAGCAGCCGCCTTCAGTTAGCGGCGGCAAACACCATATATTTT
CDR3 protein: CASSRLQLAAANTIYF

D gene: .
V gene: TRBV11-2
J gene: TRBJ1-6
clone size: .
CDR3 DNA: TGTGCCAGCAGCCGATCCCCCTCGGGTTCACCCCTCCACTTT
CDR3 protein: CASSRSPSGSPLHF

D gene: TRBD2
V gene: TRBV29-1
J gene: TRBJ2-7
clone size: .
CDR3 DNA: TGCAGCGTTGGGCGGGAGTTTCCCTACGAGCAGTACTTC
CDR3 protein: CSVGREFPYEQYF

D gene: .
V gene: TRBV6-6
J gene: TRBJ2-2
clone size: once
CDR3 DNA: TGTGCCAGCAGTTATTCAGGGACCCCGAACACCGGGGAGCTGTTTTTT
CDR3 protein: CASSYSGTPNTGELFF

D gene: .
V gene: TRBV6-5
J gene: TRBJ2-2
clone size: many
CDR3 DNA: TGTGCCAGCAGGCCCAGGGTCGGGGAGCTGTTTTTT
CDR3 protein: CASRPRVGELFF

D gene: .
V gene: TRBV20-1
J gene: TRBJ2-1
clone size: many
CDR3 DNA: TGCAGTGCATGGCGGGCAACCGCGTACAATGAGCAGTTCTTC
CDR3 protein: CSAWRATAYNEQFF

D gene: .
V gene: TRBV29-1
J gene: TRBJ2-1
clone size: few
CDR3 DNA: TGCAGCGTTGTGGGAGGGGGCAGGGACTACAATGAGCAGTTCTTC
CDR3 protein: CSVVGGGRDYNEQFF

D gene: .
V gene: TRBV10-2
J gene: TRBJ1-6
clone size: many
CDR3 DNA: TGCGCCAGCAGTGATAGCGGGCCCCGGCTCGGCTCCTATAATTCACCCCTCCACTTT
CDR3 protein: CASSDSGPRLGSYNSPLHF

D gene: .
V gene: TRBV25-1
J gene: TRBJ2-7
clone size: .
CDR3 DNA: TGTGCCAGCAAGGGGGAGGGCCACAGCGAGCAGTACTTC
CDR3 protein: CASKGEGHSEQYF

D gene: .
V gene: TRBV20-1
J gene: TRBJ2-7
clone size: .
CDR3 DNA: TGCAGTGCTAGAGGGACAGACTCCTACGAGCAGTACTTC
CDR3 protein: CSARGTDSYEQYF

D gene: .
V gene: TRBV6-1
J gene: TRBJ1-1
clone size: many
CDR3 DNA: TGTGCCAGCAGTGAATACACCCGGGTAGCTTTCTTT
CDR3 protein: CASSEYTRVAFF

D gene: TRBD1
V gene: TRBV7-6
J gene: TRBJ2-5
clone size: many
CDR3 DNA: TGTGCCAGCAGCCGCGACAGGGGGGATAGGACCCAGTACTTC
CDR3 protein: CASSRDRGDRTQYF

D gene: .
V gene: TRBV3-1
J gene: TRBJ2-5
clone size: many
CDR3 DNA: TGTGCCAGCAAAAAAAGGGCTAGCGCAGAGACCCAGTACTTC
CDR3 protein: CASKKRASAETQYF

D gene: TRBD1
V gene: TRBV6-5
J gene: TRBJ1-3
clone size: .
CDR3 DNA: TGTGCCAGCAGTTACTCCGGGACAGGAAACTCTGGAAACACCATATATTTT
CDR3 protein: CASSYSGTGNSGNTIYF

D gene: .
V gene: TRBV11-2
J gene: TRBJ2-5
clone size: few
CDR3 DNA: TGTGCCAGCAGCTTAGTACTACAAGAGACCCAGTACTTC
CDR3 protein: CASSLVLQETQYF

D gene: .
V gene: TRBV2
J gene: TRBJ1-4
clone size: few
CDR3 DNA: TGTGCCAGCAGTAAAGACAGACTAGGGGAAAAACTGTTTTTT
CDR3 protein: CASSKDRLGEKLFF

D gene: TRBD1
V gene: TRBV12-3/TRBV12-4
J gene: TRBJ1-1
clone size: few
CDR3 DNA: TGTGCCAGCGGGAACAGGGGGCGGGCTTTCTTT
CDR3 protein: CASGNRGRAFF

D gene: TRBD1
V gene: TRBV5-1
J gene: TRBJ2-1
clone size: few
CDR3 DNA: TGCGCCAGCAGCTTGGGGGGACAGGTTAGCTCCTACAATGAGCAGTTCTTC
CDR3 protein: CASSLGGQVSSYNEQFF

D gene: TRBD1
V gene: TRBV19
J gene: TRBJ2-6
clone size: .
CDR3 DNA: TGTGCCAGTAGTACCGCACTGGGGGACAGGGACTCTGGGGCCAACGTCCTGACTTTC
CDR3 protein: CASSTALGDRDSGANVLTF

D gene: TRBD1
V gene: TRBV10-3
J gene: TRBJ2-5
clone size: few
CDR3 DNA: TGTGCCATCAGACCGGGACAGACACAAGAGACCCAGTACTTC
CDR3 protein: CAIRPGQTQETQYF

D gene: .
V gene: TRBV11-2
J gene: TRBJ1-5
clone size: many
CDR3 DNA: TGTGCCAGCAGCTCCAGGGACGCTAATCAGCCCCAGCATTTT
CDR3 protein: CASSSRDANQPQHF

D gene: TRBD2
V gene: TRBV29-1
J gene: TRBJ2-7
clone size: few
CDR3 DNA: TGCAGCGTCCTACTAGCGGGAACCTACGAGCAGTACTTC
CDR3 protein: CSVLLAGTYEQYF

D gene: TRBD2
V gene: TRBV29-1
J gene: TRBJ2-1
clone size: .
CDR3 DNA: TGCAGCGTCCGACTAGCGGGAGGAAATAATGAGCAGTTCTTC
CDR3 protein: CSVRLAGGNNEQFF

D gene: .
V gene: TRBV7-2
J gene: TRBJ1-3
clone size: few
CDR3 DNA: TGTGCCAGCAGCTTAGTCGCTGGGAGCTCTGGAAACACCATATATTTT
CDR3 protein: CASSLVAGSSGNTIYF

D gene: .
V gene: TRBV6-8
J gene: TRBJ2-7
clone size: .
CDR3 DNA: TGTGCCAGCAGAAACAGGGAGGGCTACGAGCAGTACTTC
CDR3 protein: CASRNREGYEQYF

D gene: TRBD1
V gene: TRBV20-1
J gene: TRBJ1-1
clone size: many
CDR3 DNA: TGCAGTGCCCACAGGGGGCGTAACACTGAAGCTTTCTTT
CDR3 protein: CSAHRGRNTEAFF

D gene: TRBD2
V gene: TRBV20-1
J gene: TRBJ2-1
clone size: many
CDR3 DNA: TGCAGTGCTACCATTCCATTGGGGGAGGGCCGAGTGTACGACTTATACGGGGAGCAGTTCTTC
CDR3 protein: CSATIPLGEGRVYDLYGEQFF

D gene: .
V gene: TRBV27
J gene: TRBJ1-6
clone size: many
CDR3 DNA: TGTGCCGGCCTGTTCAAGAACGGGGGGGACTCCTATAATTCACCCCTCCACTTT
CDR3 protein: CAGLFKNGGDSYNSPLHF

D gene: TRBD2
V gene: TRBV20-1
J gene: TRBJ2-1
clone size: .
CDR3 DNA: TGCAGTGCTAGGTTAGCGGGCGACAATGAGCAGTTCTTC
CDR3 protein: CSARLAGDNEQFF

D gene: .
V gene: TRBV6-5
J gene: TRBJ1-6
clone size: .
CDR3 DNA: TGTGCCAGCAGGGGGTGGGCGAGCTCCTATAATTCACCCCTCCACTTT
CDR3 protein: CASRGWASSYNSPLHF

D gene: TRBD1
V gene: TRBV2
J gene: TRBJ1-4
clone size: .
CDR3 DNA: TGTGCCAGCAGCTTGGACAGGGAGGCTGAAAAACTGTTTTTT
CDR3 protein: CASSLDREAEKLFF

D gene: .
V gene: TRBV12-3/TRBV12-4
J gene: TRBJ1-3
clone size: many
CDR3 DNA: TGTGCCAGCAGGGACGAGTTCCGGGCCAGCGGCGGAAACACCATATATTTT
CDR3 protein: CASRDEFRASGGNTIYF

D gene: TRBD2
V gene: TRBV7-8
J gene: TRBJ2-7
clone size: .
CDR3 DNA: TGTGCCAGCACCGGAAGTATTAGCGGGAGTATATACGAGCAGTACTTC
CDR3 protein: CASTGSISGSIYEQYF

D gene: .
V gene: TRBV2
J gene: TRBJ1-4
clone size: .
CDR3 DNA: TGTGCCAGCAGTGCCGGGGTATATGAAAAACTGTTTTTT
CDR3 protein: CASSAGVYEKLFF

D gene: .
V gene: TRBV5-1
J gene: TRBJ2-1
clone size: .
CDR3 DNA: TGCGCCAGCAGCTCGGTACAGGGCGGTGAGCAGTTCTTC
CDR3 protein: CASSSVQGGEQFF

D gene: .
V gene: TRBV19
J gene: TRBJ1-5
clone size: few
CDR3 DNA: TGTGCCAGTAGTCCTTCCGGGTGGGGAGGAAGCAATCAGCCCCAGCATTTT
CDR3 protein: CASSPSGWGGSNQPQHF

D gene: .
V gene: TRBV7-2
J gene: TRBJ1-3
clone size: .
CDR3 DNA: TGTGCCAGCAGCTTATCAGGGGGAAACACCATATATTTT
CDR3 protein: CASSLSGGNTIYF

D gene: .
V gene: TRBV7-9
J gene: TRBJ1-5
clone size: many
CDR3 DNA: TGTGCCAGCAGCTTAGGGGTCAGTTATAGCAATCAGCCCCAGCATTTT
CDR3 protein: CASSLGVSYSNQPQHF

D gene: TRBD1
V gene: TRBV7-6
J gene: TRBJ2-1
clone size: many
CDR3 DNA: TGTGCCAGCAGCCCTAGGGGACAGGGGGCAATTAGCTCCTACAATGAGCAGTTCTTC
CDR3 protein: CASSPRGQGAISSYNEQFF